This is a list of T cell receptor beta chains from one sample in a study of OX40 agonist ivuxolimab in advanced cancers. Profiled with immunoSEQ multiplex PCR; TCRdb holds only in-frame clones, not every one. The table shows 70,000 to 95,000 clones, with around 94% occurring only once. Sample: CD4+ or CD8+ T cells sorted from blood, taken in a trial of the OX40 agonist ivuxolimab. Receptors were obtained from an adult with an advanced solid tumor such as melanoma, head and neck, liver or kidney cancer. Both conserved end residues are part of each CDR3. Each record gives: J gene, V gene, clone size, D gene, CDR3 DNA, CDR3 protein. A D gene is named only where the DNA matches it firmly. Rows give clone size only sometimes, using once, few, many, or a class for an expanded clone.

>TRBJ2-7|TRBV27|-|TRBD2
TGTGCCAGCAGTCTAGTAGCGGGGGGCCTCACCTACGAGCAGTACTTC
CASSLVAGGLTYEQYF
>TRBJ1-1|TRBV6-5|-|-
TGTGCCAGCAGTTACGAGGGGCCGGACACTGAAGCTTTCTTT
CASSYEGPDTEAFF
>TRBJ1-6|TRBV27|-|-
TGTGCCAGCAGGGCGGGAGGGATAGGGTCACCCCTCCACTTT
CASRAGGIGSPLHF
>TRBJ2-7|TRBV6-1|once|-
TGTGCCAGCAGTGTTGTCAGCTCCTACGAGCAGTACTTC
CASSVVSSYEQYF
>TRBJ1-6|TRBV27|-|TRBD1
TGTGCCAGCAGTTTAACAGGGGGGAGCTCCTATAATTCACCCCTCCACTTT
CASSLTGGSSYNSPLHF
>TRBJ2-1|TRBV11-1|-|TRBD2
TGTGCCAGCAGCTTAGACGGGAGGGGTTACAATGAGCAGTTCTTC
CASSLDGRGYNEQFF
>TRBJ2-7|TRBV27|-|TRBD2
TGTGCCAGCAGATGGTTTGGAGCGGGAGCCTACGAGCAGTACTTC
CASRWFGAGAYEQYF
>TRBJ2-7|TRBV7-9|-|TRBD1
TGTGCCAGCAGCTTACCGGGACAGGGTAGTCTCTACGAGCAGTACTTC
CASSLPGQGSLYEQYF
>TRBJ2-7|TRBV27|once|-
TGTGCCAGCACCCGAGGGGTGGGGGACGAGCAGTACTTC
CASTRGVGDEQYF
>TRBJ1-1|TRBV29-1|-|-
TGCAGCGCGCCTGGGGGATCCACTGAAGCTTTCTTT
CSAPGGSTEAFF
>TRBJ2-2|TRBV12-5|-|-
TGTGCTAGTGGACCTACCGGGACACCCACCGGGGAGCTGTTTTTT
CASGPTGTPTGELFF
>TRBJ2-1|TRBV7-9|once|-
TGTGCCAGCAGCTTAGGGCAGGTCCTAGGTCCCTACAATGAGCAGTTCTTC
CASSLGQVLGPYNEQFF
>TRBJ1-3|TRBV7-6|-|-
TGTGCCAGCAGCGCCGGCACGGGCTCTGGAAACACCATATATTTT
CASSAGTGSGNTIYF
>TRBJ2-7|TRBV4-1|once|-
TGCGCCAGCAGCCAAGACCCCACCCCCTACGAGCAGTACTTC
CASSQDPTPYEQYF
>TRBJ1-1|TRBV13|once|-
TGTGCCAGCAGGGGGACCTCGAACACTGAAGCTTTCTTT
CASRGTSNTEAFF
>TRBJ1-1|TRBV6-5|-|-
TGTGCCAGCAGCCGACGGGGGGGTCGTTCCACTGAAGCTTTCTTT
CASSRRGGRSTEAFF
>TRBJ1-5|TRBV27|once|-
TGTGCCAGCAGTTTTTCTAGCAATCAGCCCCAGCATTTT
CASSFSSNQPQHF
>TRBJ2-7|TRBV7-9|-|TRBD1
TGTGCCAGCGAGGTGACAGGGTCCGAGCAGTACTTC
CASEVTGSEQYF
>TRBJ2-1|TRBV9|-|-
TGTGCCAGCAGCGTAGAGGGGGTCTCCTACAATGAGCAGTTCTTC
CASSVEGVSYNEQFF
>TRBJ1-1|TRBV5-6|-|-
TGTGCCAGCAGCTTCGGGGTAACTGAAGCTTTCTTT
CASSFGVTEAFF
>TRBJ2-1|TRBV19|-|TRBD2
TGTGCCAGTAGTATGGGACTAGCAGACTACAATGAGCAGTTCTTC
CASSMGLADYNEQFF
>TRBJ2-1|TRBV19|-|-
TGTGCCAGTACTAAAGGAGGCGGGCCCAATGAGCAGTTCTTC
CASTKGGGPNEQFF
>TRBJ2-7|TRBV4-1|-|TRBD1
TGCGCCAGCAGCCAAGAGGGGACAGGGATGTACGAGCAGTACTTC
CASSQEGTGMYEQYF
>TRBJ2-3|TRBV5-4|few|TRBD2
TGTGCCAGCAGCTCGCTAGCGGACACCCCCACTAGCACAGATACGCAGTATTTT
CASSSLADTPTSTDTQYF